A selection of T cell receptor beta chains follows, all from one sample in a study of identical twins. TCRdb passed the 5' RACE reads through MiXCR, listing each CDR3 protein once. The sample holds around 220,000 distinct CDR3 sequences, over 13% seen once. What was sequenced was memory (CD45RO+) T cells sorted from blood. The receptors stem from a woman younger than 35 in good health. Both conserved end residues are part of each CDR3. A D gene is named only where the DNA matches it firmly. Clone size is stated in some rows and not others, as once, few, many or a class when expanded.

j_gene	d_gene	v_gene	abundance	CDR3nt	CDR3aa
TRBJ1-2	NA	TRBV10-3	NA	TGTGCCATCAGGGAGTTGAAGCATGGCTACACCTTC	CAIRELKHGYTF
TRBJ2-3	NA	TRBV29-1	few	TGCAGCGTCGACGGGTATAGCGATGCAGATACGCAGTATTTT	CSVDGYSDADTQYF
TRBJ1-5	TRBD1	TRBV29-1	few	TGCAGCGTTCCCGGGACAGGAAACAATCAGCCCCAGCATTTT	CSVPGTGNNQPQHF
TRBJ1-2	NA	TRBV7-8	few	TGTGCCAGCAGCCGGGACGGAAGTTATGGCTACACCTTC	CASSRDGSYGYTF
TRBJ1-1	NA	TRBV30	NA	TGTGCCTGGAGTCCAGGGCCTGAAGCTTTCTTT	CAWSPGPEAFF
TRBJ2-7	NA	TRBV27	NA	TGTGCCAGCAGGAGACAGGACACCTCCTACGAGCAGTACTTC	CASRRQDTSYEQYF
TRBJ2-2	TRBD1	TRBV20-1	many	TGCAGTGCTGGAAGACAGGGTGCCACCGGGGAGCTGTTTTTT	CSAGRQGATGELFF
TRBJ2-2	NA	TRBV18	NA	TGTGCCAGCTCACCCCGGCCCACCGGGGAGCTGTTTTTT	CASSPRPTGELFF
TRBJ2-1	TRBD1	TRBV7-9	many	TGTGCCAGCAGCTTAGCCCAAGCAGGGGGCAATGAGCAGTTCTTC	CASSLAQAGGNEQFF
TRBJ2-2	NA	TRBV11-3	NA	TGTGCCAGCAGATACACTGGCGTAGGCGGGGAGCTGTTTTTT	CASRYTGVGGELFF
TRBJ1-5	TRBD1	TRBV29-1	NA	TGCAGCGCCCGACAGGGGAGTCAGCCCCAGCATTTT	CSARQGSQPQHF
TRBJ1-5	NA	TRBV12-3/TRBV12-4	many	TGTGCCAGCAGTTTATGGGGTAGCAATCAGCCCCAGCATTTT	CASSLWGSNQPQHF
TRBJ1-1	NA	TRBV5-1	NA	TGCGCCAGCACGGTAACAGACCCGACGAACGAAGCTTTCTTT	CASTVTDPTNEAFF
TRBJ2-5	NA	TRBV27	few	TGTGCCAGCAGTCCCGGACAGTTTTTCGGGACCCAGTACTTC	CASSPGQFFGTQYF
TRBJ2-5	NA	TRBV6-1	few	TGTGCCAGCAGTGAACCCATGGGGGGATTGATTAGCCAAGAGACCCAGTACTTC	CASSEPMGGLISQETQYF
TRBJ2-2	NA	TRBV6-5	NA	TGTGCCAGCAGTTACCAGGGTAGCGAATCCGGGGAGCTGTTTTTT	CASSYQGSESGELFF
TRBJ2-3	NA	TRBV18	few	TGTGCCAGCTCACCAGGGGCGCCCCCAGATACGCAGTATTTT	CASSPGAPPDTQYF
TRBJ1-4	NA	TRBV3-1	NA	TGTGCCAGCAGCCAACGCGGCAGTCCGTACAAACTGTTTTTT	CASSQRGSPYKLFF
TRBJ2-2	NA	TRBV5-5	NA	TGTGCCAGCAGCTTGTCTGGGAACTCTGGTACCGGGGAGCTGTTTTTT	CASSLSGNSGTGELFF
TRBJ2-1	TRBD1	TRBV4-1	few	TGCGCCAGCAGCCATGCAGAGGGGGCGGCAAGCTACAATGAGCAGTTCTTC	CASSHAEGAASYNEQFF
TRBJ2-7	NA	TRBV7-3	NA	TGTGCCAGCAGCCAAACCGGGGGATTGGTAGAGCAGTACTTC	CASSQTGGLVEQYF
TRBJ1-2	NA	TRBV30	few	TGTGCCTGGACAGGGGAATTTCGGGGCTACACCTTC	CAWTGEFRGYTF
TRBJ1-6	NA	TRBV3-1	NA	TGTGCCAGCAGCCAAGATCAGGGACGTGCTTCACCCCTCCACTTT	CASSQDQGRASPLHF
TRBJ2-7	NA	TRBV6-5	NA	TGTGCCAGCAGTTACTCGATATCGGAAACCTACGAGCAGTACTTC	CASSYSISETYEQYF
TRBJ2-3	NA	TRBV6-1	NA	TGTGCCAGCAGTAGAGCCGGGACGGGGGCAGATACGCAGTATTTT	CASSRAGTGADTQYF
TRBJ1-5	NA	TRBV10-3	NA	TGTGCCATCAGTGAGTCTAAAGGGGGTGTTAATCAGCCCCAGCATTTT	CAISESKGGVNQPQHF